This T cell receptor beta chain was sequenced during a study of cytomegalovirus exposure and HLA in healthy donors. Study summary: Within the Caucasian-associated ancestry cluster were roughly 81% of the approximately 400 genotyped donors.

This CDR3 spans 16 amino acids. J was trimmed by 7 bases and V by 0 bases; bases with no gene match: 5. The germline V gene has CDR1 PRHDT and CDR2 FYEKMQ (reference sequence). Notes on the study in general: Presence/absence comparisons presumed near-even sequencing depth among donors. Among TCR sequences, most were rare, though some public TCRs appeared in many donors. The authors later found most CMV-associated TCR beta chains appeared HLA-restricted.

Note on this clone: Its antigen is unknown.

PCR amplification relied on 60 Vbeta primers (plus 13 Jbeta primers). Assay used: immunoSEQ multiplex PCR; TCRdb lists only in-frame clones, some missing. Among more than 120,000 clones, about 79% were seen once, and the ten largest hold around 2.4%. Material for sequencing was PBMCs. This rearrangement joins TRBV13 to TRBJ1-4; 10 bases fit TRBD1. The receptor was isolated from a male donor in good health and CMV-seronegative. The CDR3 region is CASSLGDRGQGEKLFF. The CDR3 DNA is TGTGCCAGCAGCTTAGGCGACAGGGGGCAAGGTGAAAAACTGTTTTTT.